This T cell receptor (beta chain) was sequenced during a study of memory CD4+ T cells and cytomegalovirus serostatus (dated by TCRdb to between 2018 and 2021). General notes on the study: The cohort included approximately 35 healthy adults from Belgium, of whom 9 were CMV seropositive and roughly 25 were CMV seronegative. To replicate a published TCR-based CMV serostatus classifier, the study sequenced CD4+ memory TCRbeta repertoires from a Belgian cohort whose cytomegalovirus serostatus was known. Study-wide conclusions, independent of this receptor: Of 164 previously reported CMV-associated TCRbeta sequences, 67 appeared in the CD4+ memory repertoires, each in one to five individuals. On the Belgian cohort, the classifier built on the original framework reached a median bootstrapped AUC of approximately 0.94, with a 95% CI of 0.76-1.00. CMV serostatus prediction reached a median bootstrapped AUC of 0.95 with the original framework and just over 0.9 with a US-trained random forest. The results were interpreted as suggesting that the CMV-associated TCR signature is largely present in the CD4+ memory repertoire. Unlike the original study, which covered naive and memory CD4+ and CD8+ populations, the Belgian study sequenced only CD4+CD45RO+ memory cells.

Genomic DNA was extracted from sorted cells with the Quick-DNA Microprep Kit. TCRbeta DNA was amplified with the immunoSEQ hsTCRbeta kit following the manufacturer's protocol. An Illumina MiSeq instrument was used to sequence the TCRbeta libraries. The authors processed their data as follows. Following removal of out-of-frame sequences, 2.2 million or so distinct TCRbeta sequences were retained, with an average of around 70,000 per individual. Each individual was scored using the number of 150 to 200 previously reported CMV-associated TCRbeta sequences that the individual carried and the total number of productive distinct TCRbeta sequences. A beta-binomial model was reimplemented in Python, and scikit-learn random forests with default parameters were trained on US cohort data. Classifier performance on the Belgian cohort was summarized as median AUC with percentile confidence intervals over 10,000 bootstrap iterations. Sourced from immuneACCESS, this table was stored by TCRdb with only in-frame sequences that have V and J called. A share of the clones is absent; for the studies checked, an unresolved V gene accounts for under half, and the remainder has no known explanation. V, J and clone size reflect that table, while D and trimming were determined from the DNA. Here the sample has over 40,000 clones; about 79% occur a single time. Roughly 0.54% of the sample is in the top ten clones.

Details on this clone: No cognate antigen has been identified for it. Base qualities were left out, and no much larger clone turns up one base away.

Single viable CD3+CD4+CD8-CD45RO+ cells were sorted as memory CD4+ T cells on a FACSAria II. To determine CMV serostatus, a Roche Elecsys assay was used that detects serum IgG against CMV pp150, pp28, p38 and p52. Following thawing, total CD4+ T cells were enriched through positive selection using CD4 magnetic microbeads. The samples came from a different study that was designed specifically to examine the CD4+ T cell memory repertoire. Peripheral blood mononuclear cells were isolated and cryopreserved according to standard operating procedures, and serum was kept at -80 degrees C. The staining used CD3-PerCP (BW264/56), CD4-APC (RPA-T4), CD45RO-PE (UCHT1) and CD8-Pacific Orange (3B5) antibodies, and Sytox blue was used to exclude non-viable cells. The CDR3 sequence holds 16 residues, the cysteine and phenylalanine included. Only the CDR3 portion is preserved as DNA: 48 bases, with reading frame beginning at the first base.

The V and J genes are TRBV21-1 and TRBJ1-4; the D segment call TRBD1 is taken from the table without a DNA check. TRBV21-1 is tagged as a pseudogene. Input material: memory CD4+ T cells from blood. The TCR originated in an adult in good health and CMV-seronegative. The sequenced DNA: TGTGCCAGCAGCAATAACTGGGACAGGGGGAGAGAAAAACTGTTTTTT. It specifies CASSNNWDRGREKLFF.